This T cell receptor beta chain is drawn from a study of blood T cell repertoires in COVID-19. Sequencing used immunoSEQ multiplex PCR; TCRdb keeps in-frame clones, though not all of them. There are under 350,000 clones in the sample; around 90% occur only once, and around 2.5% lies in the top ten. The germline gives CDR1 LGHDT, CDR2 YNNKEL (reference sequence). The CDR3 loop spans 13 amino acids. V gave up 3 bases and J gave up 7 bases, with 9 bases separating them. The source material was PBMCs or T cells enriched from blood (not recorded which). The chain is built from TRBV3-1 (or the pseudogene TRBV3-2) and TRBJ2-2, with D tentatively TRBD2 (5 bases). This receptor was taken from a man between 60 and 75 years old who had recovered from COVID-19. The CDR3 reads CASSHRADGELFF. The CDR3 nucleotides are TGTGCCAGCAGCCACCGAGCGGACGGGGAGCTGTTTTTT.